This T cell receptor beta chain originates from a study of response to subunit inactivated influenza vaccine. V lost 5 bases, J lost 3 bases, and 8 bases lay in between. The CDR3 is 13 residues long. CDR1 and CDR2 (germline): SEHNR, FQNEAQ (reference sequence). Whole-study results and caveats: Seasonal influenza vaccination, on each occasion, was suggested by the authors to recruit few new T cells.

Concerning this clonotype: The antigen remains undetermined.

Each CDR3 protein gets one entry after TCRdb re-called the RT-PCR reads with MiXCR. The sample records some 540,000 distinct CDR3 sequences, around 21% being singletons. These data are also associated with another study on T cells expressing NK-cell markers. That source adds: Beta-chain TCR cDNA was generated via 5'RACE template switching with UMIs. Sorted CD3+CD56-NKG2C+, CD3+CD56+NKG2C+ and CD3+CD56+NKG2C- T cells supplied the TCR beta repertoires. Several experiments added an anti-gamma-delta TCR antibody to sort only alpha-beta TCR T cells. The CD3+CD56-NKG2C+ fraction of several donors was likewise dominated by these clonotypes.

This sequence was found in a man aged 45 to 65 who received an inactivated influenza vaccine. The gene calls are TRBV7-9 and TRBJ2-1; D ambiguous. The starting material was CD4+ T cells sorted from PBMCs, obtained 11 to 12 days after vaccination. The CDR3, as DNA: TGTGCCAGCAGCCCATTAAACTACAATGAGCAGTTCTTC. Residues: CASSPLNYNEQFF.